This TCR beta chain was retrieved from a study of beta chain features in type 1 diabetes. Trimming removed 2 bases from V and 5 bases from J, with 18 bases in between. This CDR3 has 16 amino acids. Germline CDR1 and CDR2: SGHAT and FQNNGV. The study reverse transcribed the entire isolated RNA, so it sequenced expressed TCRB transcripts. Samples of naive, central memory and regulatory T cells yielded a mean of about 3.8 million reads. TCRdb's copy holds only in-frame clones and misses some; the assay was immunoSEQ multiplex PCR. The sample consists of some 190,000 clones, about 7.8% of them appearing once. Study-wide results and caveats: In all four CD4+ subsets, TCRB CDR3 length was significantly, moderately reduced in type 1 diabetes.

Worth noting for this clone: The antigen remains undetermined.

The sequenced sample consisted of central memory CD4+ T cells from blood. The source is a woman aged 40 to 50 with type 1 diabetes. The V and J genes are TRBV11-2 and TRBJ1-2; tentative D call: TRBD1 (5 bases). Here the CDR3 DNA reads TGTGCCAGCAGCTTATCCCCGGTCAGGGATCCTTATGGCTACACCTTC. Translation: CASSLSPVRDPYGYTF.